The 31 T cell receptor beta chains listed next were all sequenced from one sample in a study of identical twins. TCRdb re-analysed the 5' RACE reads in MiXCR, keeping a single row per CDR3 protein. The data show approximately 210,000 distinct CDR3 sequences, approximately 15% seen once. These sequences were also reported in another study, on T cells expressing NK-cell markers.

The sequenced sample was CD8+ T cells sorted from blood. The source of these receptors is a woman in her late teens or twenties in good health.

This clonotype was picked up a small number of times. The chain has TRBV29-1 and TRBJ2-5; perhaps TRBD2 as D (5 bases). V lost 4 bases to trimming and J lost 5 bases, with 14 bases between them. In germline, CDR1 is SQVTM, CDR2 ANQGSEA. The CDR3 is 13 residues long. CDR3: CSVGSAGGETQYF. DNA of the CDR3: TGCAGCGTTGGGTCGGCAGGCGGGGAGACCCAGTACTTC.

V is TRBV2 and J is TRBJ2-5, with a possible D match to TRBD2 (5 bases). The germline gives CDR1 SNHLY, CDR2 FYNNEI. Between the trimmed V and J ends, which lost 3 bases and 0 bases, there was a span of 14 bases. CDR3 length equals 16 residues. CDR3 in DNA: TGTGCCAGCAGTGAGTTCTCTAGCCAGTACCAAGAGACCCAGTACTTC. This sequence encodes CASSEFSSQYQETQYF.

The chain links TRBV20-1 to TRBJ2-1; D remains unclear. This CDR3 contains 10 residues. The V gene lost 6 bases and the J gene lost 10 bases, with 10 bases spanning the gap. Germline assignment: CDR1 DFQATT and CDR2 SNEGSKA (reference sequence). In DNA, the CDR3 is TGCAGTGCAGGGATGGGAGAGCAGTTCTTC. Amino acid sequence: CSAGMGEQFF.

This sequence joins TRBV9 and TRBJ2-2; D gene uncertain. Germline V gene sequence: CDR1 SGDLS, CDR2 YYNGEE. The V end was cut by 5 bases, the J end by 2 bases, with 4 bases between. The CDR3 contains 12 residues. The CDR3 coding sequence is TGTGCCAGCAGAACCAACACCGGGGAGCTGTTTTTT. Protein sequence: CASRTNTGELFF.

This clonotype was picked up a small number of times. The chain recombines TRBV21-1 with TRBJ2-5; the table names TRBD1, a call not compared with the DNA. TRBV21-1 is an annotated pseudogene. The CDR3 runs to 17 residues. CDR3 sequence: CASSLCRDRESQETQYF. CDR3 DNA: TGTGCCAGCAGCCTCTGTAGGGACAGGGAATCCCAAGAGACCCAGTACTTC.

The V gene is TRBV20-1, the J gene TRBJ2-1; the match to TRBD2 covers 11 bases. J gave up 4 bases and V 6 bases, and 8 bases lay outside the gene matches. The CDR3 consists of 15 residues. Germline loops: CDR1 DFQATT, CDR2 SNEGSKA (reference sequence). CDR3: CSAPPTSGVYNEQFF. In DNA form, the CDR3 reads TGCAGTGCCCCTCCGACTAGCGGGGTGTACAATGAGCAGTTCTTC.

There are a few counts of this clonotype. The chain employs TRBV6-8 and TRBJ2-7; D may be TRBD2 (6 bases). This CDR3 has 14 amino acids. From germline, CDR1 is MNHGY and CDR2 SAAAGT. Trimming left V 7 bases short and J 3 bases short, with 16 bases between. CDR3 in DNA: TGTGCCAGCACCCCGACGGGGGACGTCTACGAGCAGTACTTC. Translating it yields CASTPTGDVYEQYF.

This clonotype showed up just a few times. The chain links TRBV5-5 to TRBJ1-4, with D possibly matching TRBD1 (5 bases). Trimming stripped 6 bases from V and 1 base from J, with 16 bases between. Germline assignment: CDR1 SGHKS and CDR2 YYEKEE (reference sequence). The CDR3 sequence is 16 residues long. CDR3 sequence: CASTPGGTRTNEKLFF. CDR3 bases: TGTGCCAGCACTCCGGGAGGGACGAGAACTAATGAAAAACTGTTTTTT.

This clonotype showed up just a few times. The CDR3 DNA reads as TGTGCCACCAGCGAACCGGGACTAGCGGGAGTGGGGGAGCAGTACTTC. Translating gives CATSEPGLAGVGEQYF. J is TRBJ2-7 and V is TRBV15, with 14 nucleotides matching TRBD2. The ends lost 5 bases at V and 7 bases at J; junction bases unmatched: 10. The CDR3 totals 16 residues. Germline assignment: CDR1 LNHNV and CDR2 YYDKDF (reference sequence). Full variable domain (rest looked up from reference TRBV15 and TRBJ2-7): DAMVIQNPRYQVTQFGKPVTLSCSQTLNHNVMYWYQQKSSQAPKLLFHYYDKDFNNEADTPDNFQSRRPNTSFCFLDIRSPGLGDTAMYLCATSEPGLAGVGEQYFGPGTRLTVT.

At least ten counts were recorded for this clonotype. CDR3 in amino acids: CASSPTGLAGDEQYF. The CDR3 region has the DNA TGTGCCAGCAGCCCCACGGGACTAGCGGGGGACGAGCAGTACTTC. The genes are TRBV3-1 and TRBJ2-7, with TRBD2 identical over 14 bases. V lost 4 bases to trimming and J lost 5 bases; unmatched junction nucleotides: 4. The CDR3 covers 15 residues. Germline V gives CDR1 LGHDT, CDR2 YNNKEL (reference sequence).

This clonotype showed up many times. The rearrangement joins TRBV12-3 or TRBV12-4 to TRBJ1-1; perhaps TRBD1 as D (5 bases). CDR3 length: 11 residues. V dropped 3 bases and J dropped 14 bases, with 13 bases sitting between them. In nucleotides, the CDR3 is TGTGCCAGCAGTTTTGGGGGGGTAGCCTTCTTT. Its protein product is CASSFGGVAFF.

This sequence joins TRBV7-9 and TRBJ2-1; 7 bases agree with TRBD2. The germline V gene has CDR1 SEHNR and CDR2 FQNEAQ (reference sequence). The CDR3 is made up of 16 amino acids. Trimming at V came to 2 bases and at J to 4 bases, leaving 8 bases not matched to a gene. The chain's CDR3 is CASSLLGGSQYNEQFF. The CDR3 coding sequence is TGTGCCAGCAGCTTACTCGGCGGGAGTCAATACAATGAGCAGTTCTTC.

The V call is TRBV4-3, the J call TRBJ1-2, with D unresolved. V was shortened by 4 bases and J by 4 bases, with 16 bases between the two germline ends. The CDR3 runs 15 residues. CDR1 and CDR2 from the germline V gene are LGHNA and YSLEER. In nucleotides, the CDR3 is TGCGCCAGCAGCCGTGACCCTGGCAGTCCCTATGGCTACACCTTC. This sequence encodes CASSRDPGSPYGYTF.

This clonotype was detected a few times. The rearrangement links TRBV5-1 to TRBJ2-3; 9 bases map to TRBD1. The junction had 6 bases not matched to a gene; V was cut back by 4 bases and J by 3 bases. This CDR3 has 15 amino acids. The germline V gene encodes CDR1 SGHRS and CDR2 YFSETQ. Here the CDR3 DNA reads TGCGCCAGCAGCCAGGGACAGGGCATAACAGATACGCAGTATTTT. Protein: CASSQGQGITDTQYF.

This chain links TRBV7-2 with TRBJ2-5, with D perhaps TRBD1 (6 bases). The length of the CDR3 is 14 residues. Germline V gives CDR1 SGHTA, CDR2 FQGNSA. V was clipped by 6 bases and J by 4 bases, with 15 bases between them. The CDR3 loop is CASSSGAYSETQYF. In DNA, the CDR3 is TGTGCCAGCAGTTCAGGGGCCTACTCAGAGACCCAGTACTTC.

This clonotype turned up a few times. This chain links TRBV12-3 or TRBV12-4 with TRBJ2-5; TRBD2 matches 7 bases. CDR3 length: 15 amino acids. The ends lost 7 bases at V and 4 bases at J; junction bases unmatched: 12. The CDR3 protein is CASTPGLKWGETQYF. CDR3 sequence (DNA): TGTGCCAGCACCCCGGGACTAAAGTGGGGAGAGACCCAGTACTTC.

This clonotype was counted between two and nine times. The rearrangement links TRBV7-9 to TRBJ2-7; 7 bases fit TRBD2. The CDR3 extends over 11 amino acids. Germline-derived CDR1 and CDR2 are SEHNR and FQNEAQ (reference sequence). Losses at the gene ends were 6 bases for V and 7 bases for J; bases not matched to a gene: 3. CDR3 sequence reads: CASRLGGEQYF. The CDR3, as DNA: TGTGCCAGCAGGCTCGGGGGGGAGCAGTACTTC.

The chain employs TRBV29-1 and TRBJ1-2, with D unclear. The CDR3 is 11 amino acids. Between the trimmed V and J ends, which lost 4 bases and 10 bases, there was a span of 13 bases. The germline V gene has CDR1 SQVTM and CDR2 ANQGSEA. CDR3: CSVGLAADYTF. CDR3 coding DNA: TGCAGCGTTGGGTTAGCAGCTGACTACACCTTC.

J is TRBJ2-1 and V is TRBV7-9; either TRBD1 or TRBD2 may supply D (6 bases each). The germline V gene encodes CDR1 SEHNR and CDR2 FQNEAQ (reference sequence). This CDR3 comprises 14 residues. V shed 8 bases and J shed 0 bases, with 11 bases lying between them. The CDR3 region is CASEGGSSYNEQFF. The DNA of the CDR3 is TGTGCCAGCGAGGGGGGAAGCTCCTACAATGAGCAGTTCTTC.

This clonotype was counted at least ten times. The rearrangement links TRBV7-9 to TRBJ1-1; a weak D match, TRBD1 (6 bases). V lost 5 bases, J lost 1 base, and 11 bases lay in between. The CDR3 length is 14 residues. From germline, CDR1 is SEHNR and CDR2 FQNEAQ (reference sequence). The CDR3: CASSPGDWNTEAFF. In DNA form, the CDR3 reads TGTGCCAGCAGCCCAGGGGACTGGAACACTGAAGCTTTCTTT.

This clonotype appeared a few times. The V and J genes are TRBV27 and TRBJ2-7; D is tentatively TRBD1 or TRBD2 (6 bases each). CDR3 length: 14 amino acids. Looked up from germline, CDR1 is MNHEY and CDR2 is SMNVEV (reference sequence). The V end lost 8 bases, the J end lost 6 bases, and 20 bases lay between the germline ends. The CDR3 protein is CASALGGLPSEQYF. The CDR3 DNA sequence: TGTGCCAGCGCCCTCGGGGGCCTTCCCTCCGAGCAGTACTTC.

This chain joins TRBV11-2 and TRBJ2-1; 13 positions agree with TRBD2. The germline gives CDR1 SGHAT, CDR2 FQNNGV. The V segment lost 5 bases and the J segment 9 bases; nucleotides outside the gene matches: 4. The CDR3 has 14 residues. CDR3 protein: CASSPLAGGPEQFF. DNA for the CDR3: TGTGCCAGCAGCCCACTAGCGGGGGGGCCTGAGCAGTTCTTC. Using reference TRBV11-2 and TRBJ2-1 for the parts outside the CDR3, the full variable domain is EAGVAQSPRYKIIEKRQSVAFWCNPISGHATLYWYQQILGQGPKLLIQFQNNGVVDDSQLPKDRFSAERLKGVDSTLKIQPAKLEDSAVYLCASSPLAGGPEQFFGPGTRLTVL.

This clonotype appeared a few times. This chain connects TRBV3-1 to TRBJ2-3, with 11 bases matching TRBD2. This CDR3 comprises 15 residues. Germline CDR1 LGHDT, CDR2 YNNKEL (reference sequence). Trimming removed 1 base from V and 10 bases from J; junction bases left unmatched: 7. CDR3 sequence reads: CASSQGELAGEPQYF. The CDR3 nucleotides are TGTGCCAGCAGCCAAGGGGAACTAGCGGGAGAGCCGCAGTATTTT.

This sequence joins TRBV6-1 and TRBJ1-1; weak D call: TRBD1 (5 bases). Germline CDR1 and CDR2: MNHNS and SASEGT. Trimming pared 6 bases from V and 5 bases from J, leaving 19 bases between. CDR3 length equals 15 residues. CDR3 coding DNA: TGTGCCAGCAGCCTCGGGGGTCATCTCAGGACTGAAGCTTTCTTT. Residues: CASSLGGHLRTEAFF.

This clonotype was recorded a few times. The chain combines TRBV24-1 with TRBJ2-1; D unresolved. The CDR3 runs 12 residues. The V end lost 4 bases, the J end lost 4 bases, and 4 bases lay between the germline ends. CDR1 and CDR2 (germline): KGHDR, SFDVKD. The DNA of the CDR3 is TGTGCCACCAGTGACTCGTACAATGAGCAGTTCTTC. As protein: CATSDSYNEQFF.

This clonotype was detected only a few times. The chain recombines TRBV29-1 with TRBJ2-2; the D is unclear. Germline V gives CDR1 SQVTM, CDR2 ANQGSEA. The CDR3 has 12 amino acids. Trimming stripped 3 bases from V and 6 bases from J, with 8 bases between. In DNA, the CDR3 is TGCAGCGTTGAGGACCGGCCCGGGGAGCTGTTTTTT. Translating it yields CSVEDRPGELFF.

The sample holds a few counts of this clonotype. The chain employs TRBV5-6 and TRBJ2-5; 8 bases fit TRBD2. This CDR3 has 16 residues. CDR1 is SGHDT and CDR2 is YYEEEE in the germline V gene. The J segment lost 7 bases and the V segment lost 4 bases, leaving 15 bases of the junction unmatched. The CDR3 loop is CASSETAGAHRLTQYF. The CDR3 coding sequence is TGTGCCAGCAGCGAAACAGCGGGGGCACATCGGTTGACCCAGTACTTC.

The chain couples TRBV12-3 or TRBV12-4 to TRBJ2-5, with TRBD2 matching 9 bases. There are 13 residues in the CDR3. Trimming took 6 bases from V and 4 from J; bases not matched to a gene: 3. The CDR3 bases are TGTGCCAGCAGCTCTAGCGGGGTAGAGACCCAGTACTTC. Protein product: CASSSSGVETQYF.

This clonotype was counted only a few times. This chain links TRBV4-1 with TRBJ2-7; unclear D gene. The CDR3 has 14 residues. Germline V gene lookup returns CDR1 MGHRA and CDR2 YSYEKL. V was clipped by 4 bases and J by 2 bases, with 12 bases between them. The CDR3: CASSPRTETYEQYF. The CDR3 coding sequence is TGCGCCAGCAGCCCCAGGACCGAAACCTACGAGCAGTACTTC.

This clonotype was recorded a few times. The chain couples TRBV12-3 or TRBV12-4 to TRBJ1-2; no reliable D call. Trimming pared 10 bases from V and 7 bases from J, leaving 16 bases between. CDR3 length: 12 residues. The DNA of the CDR3 is TGTGCCATTACCATCCGCGCGGGTGGCTACACCTTC. This codes for CAITIRAGGYTF.

This clonotype was observed a few times. The chain has TRBV24-1 and TRBJ2-3; 10 bases match TRBD2. The CDR3 has 15 residues. Germline V lookup: CDR1 KGHDR, CDR2 SFDVKD. After removal of 9 bases from V and 6 bases from J, the junction contained 11 bases not matched to a gene. Here the CDR3 DNA reads TGTGCCACCCCCCGGGGTAGCGGGAGGAGGGATACGCAGTATTTT. Amino acids: CATPRGSGRRDTQYF.